One and the same sample provided the 30 T cell receptor beta chains below, sequenced in a study of beta chain features in type 1 diabetes. The sequenced template was cDNA made from the entire isolated RNA. The data were produced by immunoSEQ multiplex PCR, yet TCRdb's version contains in-frame clones alone and is incomplete. The data contain 900,000 or so clones, about 17% of them singletons. The sequenced sample consisted of naive CD4+ T cells from blood. The receptor set was obtained from a woman aged 18-29 years in good health.

This clone was found a few times. V gene TRBV9 combines with J gene TRBJ2-3; 8 nucleotides match TRBD2. The J segment lost 4 bases and the V segment lost 7 bases, leaving 14 bases of the junction unmatched. The CDR3 runs 16 residues. CDR1 is SGDLS and CDR2 is YYNGEE in the germline V gene. The CDR3 region has the DNA TGTGCCAGCGGTCGGGGCGGCGGGAGGACCCCAGATACGCAGTATTTT. Translation gives CASGRGGGRTPDTQYF. Using reference TRBV9 and TRBJ2-3 for the parts outside the CDR3, the full variable domain is DSGVTQTPKHLITATGQRVTLRCSPRSGDLSVYWYQQSLDQGLQFLIQYYNGEERAKGNILERFSAQQFPDLHSELNLSSLELGDSALYFCASGRGGGRTPDTQYFGPGTRLTVL.

V gene TRBV12-5 combines with J gene TRBJ2-3, with D perhaps matching TRBD2 (6 bases). The CDR3 has 12 amino acids. The germline V gene encodes CDR1 LGHNT and CDR2 FRNRAP. V lost 7 bases and J lost 8, with 13 bases in between. DNA of the CDR3: TGTGCTAGTGCCCCAGAAGCGGGTACGCAGTATTTT. Protein product: CASAPEAGTQYF.

V usage is TRBV5-1 and J usage is TRBJ2-1; D is perhaps TRBD1 (6 bases). The CDR3 has 11 amino acids. The V end lost 3 bases, the J end lost 15 bases, and 13 bases lay between the germline ends. Germline CDR1 SGHRS, CDR2 YFSETQ. CDR3 protein: CASSSNRVTFF. The CDR3 coding sequence is TGCGCCAGCAGCTCGAACAGGGTCACGTTCTTC.

This clone came up a few times. V and J are TRBV18 and TRBJ2-7; D not certain. Germline V CDR1 and CDR2: KGHSH, LQKENI. This CDR3 contains 12 residues. The germline V and J ends were trimmed by 1 base and 6 bases, with 7 bases remaining between them. The CDR3 DNA follows: TGTGCCAGCTCACCACGAGAGCTCGAGCAGTACTTC. It is translated as CASSPRELEQYF.

V and J are TRBV11-2 and TRBJ2-1; 7 nucleotides agree with TRBD2. V lost 6 bases and J lost 14; bases outside the gene matches: 13. CDR3 length equals 13 residues. Germline CDR1 reads SGHAT; CDR2 reads FQNNGV. The CDR3 here is CASRSVGGRLKFF. CDR3 coding DNA: TGTGCCAGCAGGAGCGTCGGCGGGAGATTGAAGTTCTTC.

A few counts support this clone. The same CDR3 is also encoded by other DNA sequences in this sample. This chain links TRBV5-6 with TRBJ2-7; possible D gene TRBD2, 6 bases. This CDR3 region has 14 residues. CDR1 and CDR2 from the germline V gene are SGHDT and YYEEEE. V lost 1 base and J lost 0, with 8 bases in between. The DNA of the CDR3 is TGTGCCAGCAGCTTGACCGGGAGCTCCTACGAGCAGTACTTC. Translation gives CASSLTGSSYEQYF.

This chain connects TRBV6-5 to TRBJ1-1; D gene ambiguous. The V and J ends lost 2 bases and 3 bases respectively, with 10 bases between them. This CDR3 comprises 14 residues. The V gene's germline CDR1 is MNHEY and CDR2 SVGAGI. CDR3 amino acids: CASSYQFSDTEAFF. CDR3 bases: TGTGCCAGCAGTTACCAGTTCAGCGACACTGAAGCTTTCTTT.

The chain has TRBV4-3 and TRBJ2-2, with D possibly TRBD1 on 6 matching bases. From germline, CDR1 is LGHNA and CDR2 YSLEER. V shed 0 bases and J shed 6 bases, with 14 bases lying between them. The CDR3 consists of 16 residues. The CDR3 reads CASSQELQGGSGELFF. The CDR3 bases are TGCGCCAGCAGCCAAGAGTTACAGGGCGGCTCCGGGGAGCTGTTTTTT.

This clone has a handful of counts. The rearrangement links TRBV11-2 to TRBJ2-5; the D gene is possibly TRBD1 (6 bases). The CDR3 has 15 residues. Germline V CDR1 and CDR2: SGHAT, FQNNGV. Trimming removed 0 bases from V and 7 bases from J, with 15 bases in between. CDR3 DNA sequence: TGTGCCAGCAGCTTAGAAGTCGTGGGGGCAGTGACCCAGTACTTC. Residues: CASSLEVVGAVTQYF.

The chain is built from TRBV29-1 and TRBJ2-2, with a tentative D call TRBD1 (6 bases). V was shortened by 3 bases and J by 4 bases, with 18 bases between the two germline ends. Germline CDR1 reads SQVTM; CDR2 reads ANQGSEA. The CDR3 contains 16 residues. This chain's CDR3 is CSVELRKQGVTGELFF. CDR3 nucleotide sequence: TGCAGCGTTGAGTTACGGAAACAGGGAGTCACCGGGGAGCTGTTTTTT.

A few counts support this clone. The rearrangement joins TRBV19 to TRBJ1-3; weak D call: TRBD1 (5 bases). The V and J ends lost 3 bases and 0 bases respectively, with 21 bases between them. Germline V lookup: CDR1 LNHDA, CDR2 SQIVND (reference sequence). CDR3 length: 19 amino acids. The CDR3 sequence: CASSIKGPASKHSGNTIYF. CDR3 coding DNA: TGTGCCAGTAGTATTAAGGGGCCTGCGTCAAAACACTCTGGAAACACCATATATTTT.

The CDR3 here is CASTLQYQETQYF. The CDR3 region has the DNA TGTGCCAGCACCCTCCAGTACCAAGAGACCCAGTACTTC. V usage is TRBV6-1 and J usage is TRBJ2-5, with D uncertain. Trimming pared 7 bases from V and 0 bases from J, leaving 9 bases between. The CDR3 sequence is 13 residues long. Germline V CDR1 and CDR2: MNHNS, SASEGT.

The V gene is TRBV7-9, the J gene TRBJ2-7, with 7 bases fitting TRBD1. The V and J ends lost 5 bases and 4 bases, in that order; junction bases with no gene match: 8. Germline V gene sequence: CDR1 SEHNR, CDR2 FQNEAQ (reference sequence). The CDR3 is 14 amino acids. The chain's CDR3 is CASSISRDSYEQYF. In DNA form, the CDR3 reads TGTGCCAGCAGCATATCCCGGGACAGTTACGAGCAGTACTTC.

This clone was seen a handful of times. This sequence joins TRBV20-1 and TRBJ2-7; D gene unclear. CDR3 size: 11 residues. Germline-derived CDR1 and CDR2 are DFQATT and SNEGSKA (reference sequence). Trimming removed 2 bases from V and 4 bases from J, with 6 bases in between. The CDR3 DNA is TGCAGTGCTAGATCAGTATACGAGCAGTACTTC. This encodes CSARSVYEQYF.

This rearrangement joins TRBV10-3 to TRBJ2-3, with TRBD2 matching over 13 bases. Trimming cost V 10 bases and J 2 bases; bases outside gene matches: 12. Germline V gene lookup returns CDR1 ENHRY and CDR2 SYGVKD. CDR3 length: 17 amino acids. The CDR3 loop is CASAHLGTSGNTDTQYF. The CDR3 region has the DNA TGTGCCAGCGCTCATCTCGGGACTAGCGGGAACACAGATACGCAGTATTTT.

The CDR3 DNA follows: TGCAGTGCTAATAGCCCCGGGGAGCTGTTTTTT. Amino acid sequence: CSANSPGELFF. The chain uses TRBV20-1 and TRBJ2-2, with unresolved D. The germline gives CDR1 DFQATT, CDR2 SNEGSKA (reference sequence). V lost 4 bases and J lost 6, with 6 bases in between. The CDR3 spans 11 residues.

The CDR3 region is CSVDRRLASEQYF. The CDR3 DNA reads as TGCAGCGTTGATCGCCGACTAGCGTCTGAGCAGTACTTC. This rearrangement joins TRBV29-1 to TRBJ2-7; 8 bases match TRBD2. CDR3 size: 13 residues. J was trimmed by 7 bases and V by 3 bases; bases with no gene match: 8. Germline CDR1 SQVTM, CDR2 ANQGSEA.

This clone showed up just a few times. The V and J genes are TRBV29-1 and TRBJ1-2, with D perhaps TRBD1 (5 bases). Trimming stripped 6 bases from V and 3 bases from J, with 17 bases between. This CDR3 has 14 residues. Germline CDR1 SQVTM, CDR2 ANQGSEA. The CDR3: CSVESGQGYYGYTF. CDR3 sequence (DNA): TGCAGCGTGGAGTCAGGCCAGGGATACTATGGCTACACCTTC. Drawing the rest from reference TRBV29-1 and TRBJ1-2, the complete variable domain is SAVISQKPSRDICQRGTSLTIQCQVDSQVTMMFWYRQQPGQSLTLIATANQGSEATYESGFVIDKFPISRPNLTFSTLTVSNMSPEDSSIYLCSVESGQGYYGYTFGSGTRLTVV.

This clone has just a few counts. The chain has TRBV7-2 and TRBJ2-1, with 8 positions matching TRBD1. CDR3 size: 15 residues. The V gene end was trimmed by 5 bases and the J gene end by 7 bases; junction bases not matched to a gene: 10. The V gene's germline CDR1 is SGHTA and CDR2 FQGNSA. This CDR3 is CASSPRTGRGNEQFF. The CDR3 bases are TGTGCCAGCAGCCCTCGGACAGGGAGAGGGAATGAGCAGTTCTTC.

This clone appeared a few times. The chain links TRBV5-1 to TRBJ2-1; 8 bases match TRBD2. Germline loops: CDR1 SGHRS, CDR2 YFSETQ. V was pared by 0 bases and J by 10 bases, with 21 bases of the junction left unmatched. The CDR3 extends over 19 amino acids. CDR3 region: CASSLGGPKGLGRSGEQFF. The CDR3 DNA sequence: TGCGCCAGCAGCTTGGGAGGACCGAAGGGACTAGGCCGTTCAGGAGAGCAGTTCTTC.

This clone was counted a few times. The rearrangement uses TRBV18 and TRBJ2-7; TRBD1 matches at 7 bases. The J segment lost 2 bases and the V segment lost 0 bases, leaving 7 bases of the junction unmatched. The CDR3 is 16 amino acids. CDR1 KGHSH and CDR2 LQKENI come from the germline V gene. The CDR3 here is CASSPPQQGVPYEQYF. CDR3 nucleotide sequence: TGTGCCAGCTCACCACCTCAGCAGGGGGTCCCCTACGAGCAGTACTTC. Supplemented by reference TRBV18 and TRBJ2-7, the full variable domain reads NAGVMQNPRHLVRRRGQEARLRCSPMKGHSHVYWYRQLPEEGLKFMVYLQKENIIDESGMPKERFSAEFPKEGPSILRIQQVVRGDSAAYFCASSPPQQGVPYEQYFGPGTRLTVT.

The genes are TRBV29-1 and TRBJ1-1; TRBD1 agrees at 7 bases. The CDR3 totals 13 residues. V trimming: 7 bases; J trimming: 2 bases; junction bases outside the gene matches: 7. Germline CDR1 SQVTM, CDR2 ANQGSEA. The CDR3 region has the DNA TGCAGCGCTGAGGGACAGACAAACACTGAAGCTTTCTTT. It encodes CSAEGQTNTEAFF.

This clone appeared a few times. V usage is TRBV28 and J usage is TRBJ2-3; D is tentatively TRBD1 or TRBD2 (5 bases each). The CDR3 extends over 15 amino acids. Germline CDR1 is MDHEN and CDR2 is SYDVKM. V lost 6 bases, J lost 4 bases, and 17 bases lay in between. The CDR3: CASSSPGMGPDTQYF. Here the CDR3 DNA reads TGTGCCAGCAGCTCCCCAGGAATGGGACCAGATACGCAGTATTTT. The variable domain in full, completed from reference TRBV28 and TRBJ2-3, reads DVKVTQSSRYLVKRTGEKVFLECVQDMDHENMFWYRQDPGLGLRLIYFSYDVKMKEKGDIPEGYSVSREKKERFSLILESASTNQTSMYLCASSSPGMGPDTQYFGPGTRLTVL.

This clone was recorded a few times. The CDR3 bases are TGTGCCTCAAAGGGCAGGATGATCGGCTACACCTTC. Protein: CASKGRMIGYTF. This chain joins TRBV19 and TRBJ1-2; no reliable D call. CDR1 is LNHDA and CDR2 is SQIVND in the germline V gene (reference sequence). Trimming cost V 11 bases and J 8 bases, with 18 bases left between them. This CDR3 region has 12 residues.

This rearrangement joins TRBV4-3 to TRBJ2-6; TRBD1 aligns across 8 bases. This CDR3 has 17 residues. Trimming cost V 3 bases and J 4 bases; bases outside gene matches: 8. From germline, CDR1 is LGHNA and CDR2 YSLEER. This CDR3 is CASSQYLQGAGANVLTF. Here the CDR3 DNA reads TGCGCCAGCAGCCAGTACCTCCAGGGGGCCGGGGCCAACGTCCTGACTTTC.

The chain is built from TRBV7-2 and TRBJ2-1; 10 bases are a match to TRBD2. This CDR3 has 16 amino acids. After removal of 6 bases from V and 3 bases from J, the junction contained 8 bases not matched to a gene. The germline gives CDR1 SGHTA, CDR2 FQGNSA. CDR3 bases: TGTGCCAGCAGTTCAGGACTAGCGGCCAACTACAATGAGCAGTTCTTC. Residues: CASSSGLAANYNEQFF. Based on the CDR3 plus reference TRBV7-2 and TRBJ2-1, the full variable domain is GAGVSQSPSNKVTEKGKDVELRCDPISGHTALYWYRQSLGQGLEFLIYFQGNSAPDKSGLPSDRFSAERTGGSVSTLTIQRTQQEDSAVYLCASSSGLAANYNEQFFGPGTRLTVL.

This clone came up a few times. V gene TRBV28 combines with J gene TRBJ2-7; 8 bases align to TRBD1. The CDR3 totals 14 residues. From germline, CDR1 is MDHEN and CDR2 SYDVKM. The V gene end was trimmed by 6 bases and the J gene end by 2 bases; junction bases not matched to a gene: 6. The CDR3 protein is CASRGATGAYEQYF. CDR3 nucleotides: TGTGCCAGCAGGGGAGCGACAGGGGCCTACGAGCAGTACTTC.

This clone was detected only a few times. This rearrangement joins TRBV27 to TRBJ2-3; TRBD2 matches 10 bases. J was trimmed by 6 bases and V by 7 bases; bases with no gene match: 19. This CDR3 has 18 amino acids. CDR1 and CDR2 from the germline V gene are MNHEY and SMNVEV (reference sequence). Here the CDR3 reads CASKASGSLGVASDTQYF. CDR3 bases: TGTGCCAGCAAGGCTAGCGGGAGCCTGGGGGTGGCCAGTGATACGCAGTATTTT.

This clone was picked up a small number of times. CDR3 DNA sequence: TGTGCCTGGAGTTTACGGTACACTGGTATAGAGCCCCAGCATTTT. It yields the protein CAWSLRYTGIEPQHF. This chain connects TRBV30 to TRBJ1-5; D is unclear. This CDR3 is built from 15 residues. V was trimmed by 2 bases and J by 8 bases, leaving 19 bases between them. The germline V gene has CDR1 GTSNPN and CDR2 SVGIG (reference sequence).

This clone was detected a few times. This rearrangement joins TRBV2 to TRBJ2-3; TRBD2 aligns across 7 bases. The CDR3 has 15 amino acids. Trimming took 7 bases from V and 4 from J; bases not matched to a gene: 11. From germline, CDR1 is SNHLY and CDR2 FYNNEI. The CDR3 sequence is CASKEAGARADTQYF. The CDR3 DNA sequence: TGTGCCAGCAAGGAGGCGGGAGCGCGTGCAGATACGCAGTATTTT.